The sequence of this T cell receptor (beta chain) was determined in a study of T cells in localized non-small cell lung cancer. Study observations and caveats: Because researchers sequenced only one region of the tumor, heterogeneity is still possible. Of the top 100 tumor clones, median roughly 53 were in adjacent lung, approximately 30 among its top 100.

Profiling relied on immunoSEQ multiplex PCR, and the TCRdb table lists in-frame clones only, not all of them. This table holds about 52,000 clones, 85% to 90% found once. The CDR3 loop spans 16 amino acids. Trimming removed 3 bases from V and 4 bases from J; junction bases left unmatched: 10. Germline loops: CDR1 KGHSH, CDR2 LQKENI. As to this clone: Its antigen is not identified.

This specimen was PBMCs, taken before any cancer treatment. This chain joins TRBV18 and TRBJ1-2; 8 bases align to TRBD1. This clonotype was obtained from a female donor with stage II lung adenocarcinoma. CDR3 nucleotide sequence: TGTGCCAGCTCACCGGGACAGGCGGCTTCGGGCTATGGCTACACCTTC. This sequence encodes CASSPGQAASGYGYTF.